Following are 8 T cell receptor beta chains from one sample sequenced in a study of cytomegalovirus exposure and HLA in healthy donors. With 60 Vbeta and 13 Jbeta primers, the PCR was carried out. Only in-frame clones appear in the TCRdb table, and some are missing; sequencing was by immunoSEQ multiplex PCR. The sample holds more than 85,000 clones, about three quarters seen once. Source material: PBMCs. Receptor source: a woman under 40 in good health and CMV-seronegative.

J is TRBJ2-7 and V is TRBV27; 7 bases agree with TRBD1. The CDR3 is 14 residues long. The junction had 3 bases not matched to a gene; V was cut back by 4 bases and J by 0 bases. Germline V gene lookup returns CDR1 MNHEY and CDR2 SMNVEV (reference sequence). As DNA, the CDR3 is TGTGCCAGCAGTTCGCAGGGGGACTCCTACGAGCAGTACTTC. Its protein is CASSSQGDSYEQYF.

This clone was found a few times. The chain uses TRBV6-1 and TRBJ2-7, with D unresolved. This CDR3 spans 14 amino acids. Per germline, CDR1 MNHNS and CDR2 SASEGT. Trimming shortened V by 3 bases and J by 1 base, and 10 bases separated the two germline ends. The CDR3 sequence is CASSEKVESYEQYF. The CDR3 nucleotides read TGTGCCAGCAGTGAGAAAGTAGAATCCTACGAGCAGTACTTC.

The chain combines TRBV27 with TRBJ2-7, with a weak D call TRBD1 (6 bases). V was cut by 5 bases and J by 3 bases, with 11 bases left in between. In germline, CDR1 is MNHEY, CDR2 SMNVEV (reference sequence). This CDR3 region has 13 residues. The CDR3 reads CASSHGQNYEQYF. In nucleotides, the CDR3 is TGTGCCAGCAGTCACGGACAGAACTACGAGCAGTACTTC.

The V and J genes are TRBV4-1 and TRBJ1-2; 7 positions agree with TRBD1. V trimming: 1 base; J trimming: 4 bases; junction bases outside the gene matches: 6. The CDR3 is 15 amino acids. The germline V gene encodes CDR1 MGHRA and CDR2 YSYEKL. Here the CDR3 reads CASSQVKGGGYGYTF. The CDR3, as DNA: TGCGCCAGCAGCCAAGTTAAAGGGGGCGGCTATGGCTACACCTTC.

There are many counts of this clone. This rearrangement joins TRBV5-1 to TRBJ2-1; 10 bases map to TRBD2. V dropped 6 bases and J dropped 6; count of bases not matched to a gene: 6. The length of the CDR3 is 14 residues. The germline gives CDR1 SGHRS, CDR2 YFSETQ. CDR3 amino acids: CASKSGTSANEQFF. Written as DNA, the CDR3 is TGCGCCAGCAAGTCTGGGACTAGCGCCAATGAGCAGTTCTTC.

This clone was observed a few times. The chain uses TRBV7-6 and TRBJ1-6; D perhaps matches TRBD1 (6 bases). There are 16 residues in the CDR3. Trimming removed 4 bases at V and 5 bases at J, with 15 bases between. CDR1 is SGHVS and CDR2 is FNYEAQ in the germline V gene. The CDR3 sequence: CASSSLTGKNNSPLHF. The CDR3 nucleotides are TGTGCCAGCAGCTCCCTGACAGGCAAGAATAATTCACCCCTCCACTTT.

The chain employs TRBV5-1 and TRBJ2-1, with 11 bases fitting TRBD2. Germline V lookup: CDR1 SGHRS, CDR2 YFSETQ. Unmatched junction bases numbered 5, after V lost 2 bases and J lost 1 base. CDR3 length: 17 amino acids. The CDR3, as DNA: TGCGCCAGCAGCTTTTTTAGCGGGAGGGGATCCTACAATGAGCAGTTCTTC. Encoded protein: CASSFFSGRGSYNEQFF.

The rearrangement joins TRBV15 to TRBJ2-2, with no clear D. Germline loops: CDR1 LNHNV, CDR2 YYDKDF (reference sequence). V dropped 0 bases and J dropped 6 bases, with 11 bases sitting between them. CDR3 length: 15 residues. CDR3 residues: CATSRDFQPAGELFF. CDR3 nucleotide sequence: TGTGCCACCAGCAGAGATTTTCAACCGGCCGGGGAGCTGTTTTTT.